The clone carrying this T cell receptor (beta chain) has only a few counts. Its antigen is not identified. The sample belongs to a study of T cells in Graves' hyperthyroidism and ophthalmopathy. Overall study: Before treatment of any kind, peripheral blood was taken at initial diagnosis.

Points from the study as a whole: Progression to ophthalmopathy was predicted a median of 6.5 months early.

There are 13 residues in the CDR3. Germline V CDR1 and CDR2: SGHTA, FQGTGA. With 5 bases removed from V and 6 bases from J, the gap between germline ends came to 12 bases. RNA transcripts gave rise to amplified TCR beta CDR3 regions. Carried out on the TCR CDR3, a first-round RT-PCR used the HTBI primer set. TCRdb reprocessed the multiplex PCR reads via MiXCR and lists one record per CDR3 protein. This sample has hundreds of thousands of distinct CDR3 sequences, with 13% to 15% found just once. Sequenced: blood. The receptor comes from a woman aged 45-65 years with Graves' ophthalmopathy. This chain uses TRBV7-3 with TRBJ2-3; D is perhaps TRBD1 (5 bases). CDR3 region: CASSRGTRDTQYF. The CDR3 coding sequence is TGTGCCAGCAGCAGGGGAACACGGGATACGCAGTATTTT.